This T cell receptor beta chain was observed in a study of human T cells and chemical hapten exposure. On the study more broadly: Patches that contained 0.01% DPC were applied to the upper back and read at 6 days. Alopecia areata, totalis or universalis affected patients, mainly female.

Time point defined: patch test 1, 2 weeks after DPC sensitization. Treatment defined: therapeutic diphenylcyclopropenone sensitization with weekly scalp DPC. In the source study's methods: Counting gave a median of around 89,000 TCRs per sample, with values ranging from about 23,224 to 700,000. TCRdb independently ran MiXCR on the RACE reads; one entry per CDR3 protein. Clone size and V and J calls follow TCRdb, not the original study. The sample includes some 380,000 distinct CDR3 sequences, roughly 4.8% of them seen just once. This clonotype was seen ten or more times. The source material was whole blood, sampled in connection with sensitization to the hapten diphenylcyclopropenone (DPC). The origin of this receptor is a woman aged 45-65 years with alopecia areata. Some clones in this sample may be carry-over from other donors' samples.

CDR3 sequence (DNA): TGCAGCGTTGATTCGGAAGGAGATGAAAAACTGTTTTTT. Protein product: CSVDSEGDEKLFF. The chain couples TRBV29-1 to TRBJ1-4; D not certain. The CDR3 spans 13 residues. Germline V gene sequence: CDR1 SQVTM, CDR2 ANQGSEA. Trimming pared 3 bases from V and 6 bases from J, leaving 11 bases between.